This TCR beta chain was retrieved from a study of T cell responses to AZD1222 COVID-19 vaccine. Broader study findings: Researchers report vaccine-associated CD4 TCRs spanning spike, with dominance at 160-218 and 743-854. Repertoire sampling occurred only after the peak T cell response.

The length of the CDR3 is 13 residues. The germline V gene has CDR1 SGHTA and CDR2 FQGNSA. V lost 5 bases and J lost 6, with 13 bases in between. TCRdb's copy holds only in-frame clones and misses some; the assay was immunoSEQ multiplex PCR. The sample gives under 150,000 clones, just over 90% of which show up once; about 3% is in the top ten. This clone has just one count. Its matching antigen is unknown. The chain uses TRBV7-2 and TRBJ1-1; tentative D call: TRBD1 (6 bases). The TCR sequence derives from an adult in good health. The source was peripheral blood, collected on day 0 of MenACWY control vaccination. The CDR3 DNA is TGTGCCAGCAGCCTCCAGCCAGGGGCTGAAGCTTTCTTT. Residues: CASSLQPGAEAFF.